This TCR beta chain stems from a study of cytotoxic CD8 clonotypes in ibrutinib-treated CLL. The study, taken as a whole, reports: Among the clonotypes, public ones were uncommon and contracted or held stable on treatment. Sampling times differed between sustained-remission and progressing patients. Patients showed higher baseline clonality than age-matched healthy donors, and it tracked circulating CD8+ T-cell counts.

Between the trimmed V and J ends, which lost 0 bases and 4 bases, there was a span of 9 bases. CDR1 SGHRS and CDR2 YFSETQ come from the germline V gene. The length of the CDR3 is 14 residues. Some clones are missing from TCRdb's copy, which holds only in-frame ones; the method was immunoSEQ multiplex PCR. In the table there are roughly 60,000 clones, 71% of which are singletons. Turning to this clone: The antigen remains undetermined.

The sequence was collected from a human donor with chronic lymphocytic leukemia. The sample consisted of PBMCs, taken after 12 months of ibrutinib treatment. V and J are TRBV5-1 and TRBJ2-3, with D possibly matching TRBD2 (5 bases). The CDR3 is CASSLGGRADTQYF. Written as DNA, the CDR3 is TGCGCCAGCAGCTTGGGAGGGAGAGCAGATACGCAGTATTTT. Full variable domain (remainder filled in from reference TRBV5-1 and TRBJ2-3): KAGVTQTPRYLIKTRGQQVTLSCSPISGHRSVSWYQQTPGQGLQFLFEYFSETQRNKGNFPGRFSGRQFSNSRSEMNVSTLELGDSALYLCASSLGGRADTQYFGPGTRLTVL.